The T cell receptor (beta chain) described here comes from a study of blood T cells in healthy people across ages. With a J-beta primer mix and a sample-barcoded 5' primer, a second PCR ran about 6 to 11 cycles. Each CDR3 protein is one row after TCRdb ran MiXCR on the 5' RACE reads. This table holds around 1.5 million distinct CDR3 sequences, 42% found once. Germline CDR1 reads SGHKS; CDR2 reads YYEKEE (reference sequence). Trimming left V 4 bases short and J 0 bases short, with 15 bases between. The CDR3 sequence is 16 residues long. The sequencing input was blood. This chain connects TRBV5-5 to TRBJ2-3; D remains ambiguous. This TCR derives from a woman aged 18-35 years in good health. The CDR3 region is CASSPNWISSTDTQYF. The CDR3 nucleotides read TGTGCCAGCAGCCCTAACTGGATCTCTAGCACAGATACGCAGTATTTT.